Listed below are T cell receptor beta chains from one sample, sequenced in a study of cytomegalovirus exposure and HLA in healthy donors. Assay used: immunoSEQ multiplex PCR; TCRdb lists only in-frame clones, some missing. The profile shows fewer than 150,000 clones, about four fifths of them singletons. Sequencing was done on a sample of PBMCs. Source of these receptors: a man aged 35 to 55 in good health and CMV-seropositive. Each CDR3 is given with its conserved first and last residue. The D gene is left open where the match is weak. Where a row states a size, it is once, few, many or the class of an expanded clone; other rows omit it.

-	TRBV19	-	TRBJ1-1	TGTGCCAGTAGTCCGAACGGGGTGAACACTGAAGCTTTCTTT	CASSPNGVNTEAFF
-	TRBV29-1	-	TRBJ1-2	TGCAGCGTTGAAGTTTCTGGGGCCGGCTATGGCTACACCTTC	CSVEVSGAGYGYTF
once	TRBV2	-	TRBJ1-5	TGTGCCAGCAGTGAAATTCGGGGTTATCAGCCCCAGCATTTT	CASSEIRGYQPQHF
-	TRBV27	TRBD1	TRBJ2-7	TGTGCCAGCAGTTCCCAAGGTAGGACAGGGCCCCACGAGCAGTACTTC	CASSSQGRTGPHEQYF
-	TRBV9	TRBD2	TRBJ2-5	TGTGCCAGCAGCGTACTCGGGGGGGTTTGGGAGACCCAGTACTTC	CASSVLGGVWETQYF
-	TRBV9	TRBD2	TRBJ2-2	TGTGCCAGCAGCAGACGACTAGCGGGGCCCGAGGAGCTGTTTTTT	CASSRRLAGPEELFF
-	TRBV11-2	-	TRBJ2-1	TGTGCCAGCAGCCTATCCGGGTCCTTCTACAATGAGCAGTTCTTC	CASSLSGSFYNEQFF
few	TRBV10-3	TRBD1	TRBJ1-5	TGTGCCATCAGCGGGACAGATTATAGCAATCAGCCCCAGCATTTT	CAISGTDYSNQPQHF
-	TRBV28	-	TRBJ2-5	TGTGCCAGCAGTGGCCCCCAATCGGGGGAGACCCAGTACTTC	CASSGPQSGETQYF
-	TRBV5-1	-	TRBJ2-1	TGCGCCAGCAGCTTACAGGGTTACTCCTACAATGAGCAGTTCTTC	CASSLQGYSYNEQFF
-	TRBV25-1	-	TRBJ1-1	TGTGCCAGCAGTGACAGGGCGCGGGGGGGAAACACTGAAGCTTTCTTT	CASSDRARGGNTEAFF
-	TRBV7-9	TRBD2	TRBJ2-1	TGTGCCAGCATCCTATCCGTTGGGGCTAGCGGGGGCAATGAGCAGTTCTTC	CASILSVGASGGNEQFF
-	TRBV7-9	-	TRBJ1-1	TGTGCCAGCAGCCCCGGTTCGCGGATGAACACTGAAGCTTTCTTT	CASSPGSRMNTEAFF
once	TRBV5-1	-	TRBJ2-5	TGCGCCAGCAGCTTGGACCACCGAGCCCAGTACTTC	CASSLDHRAQYF
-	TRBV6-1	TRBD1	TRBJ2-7	TGTGCCAGTCCGGGACAGGGTGTTTTCGAGCAGTACTTC	CASPGQGVFEQYF
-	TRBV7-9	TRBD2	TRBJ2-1	TGTTCCAGCAGCTCCCGGACTAGCGGGTTCTCAAACAATGAGCAGTTCTTC	CSSSSRTSGFSNNEQFF
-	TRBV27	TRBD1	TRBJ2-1	TGTGCCAGCAGTTTCCCTCGACAGGGGGCCTATGAGCAGTTCTTC	CASSFPRQGAYEQFF
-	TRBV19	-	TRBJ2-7	TGTGCCAGTACCTCGACAGGCACTACCTACGAGCAGTACTTC	CASTSTGTTYEQYF
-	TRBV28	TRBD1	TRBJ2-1	TGTGCCAGCGAGGGACAGGGGGACAATGAGCAGTTCTTC	CASEGQGDNEQFF
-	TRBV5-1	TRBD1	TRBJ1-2	TGCGCCAGCAGCCCCCCGACAGGGGCGGATGGCTACACCTTC	CASSPPTGADGYTF
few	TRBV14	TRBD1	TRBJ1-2	TGTGCCAGCAGCCAAGGGACAGGGGGCAGTAGCTATGGCTACACCTTC	CASSQGTGGSSYGYTF
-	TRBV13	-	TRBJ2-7	TGTGCCAGCAGCTTAGTGATGCGGGACTCCTACGAGCAGTACTTC	CASSLVMRDSYEQYF
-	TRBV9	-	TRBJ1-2	TGTGCCAGCGGGAGCTATGGCTACACCTTC	CASGSYGYTF
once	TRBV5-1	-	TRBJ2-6	TGCGCCAGCAGCTTTTTAGAGGGTCCGTCTGGGGCCAACGTCCTGACTTTC	CASSFLEGPSGANVLTF
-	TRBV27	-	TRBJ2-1	TGTGCCAGCGCGGTGAGCTCCTACAATGAGCAGTTCTTC	CASAVSSYNEQFF
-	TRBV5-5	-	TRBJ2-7	TGTGCCAGCAGCTTCGGGGAATACTCCTACGAGCAGTACTTC	CASSFGEYSYEQYF
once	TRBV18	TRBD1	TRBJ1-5	TGTGCCAGCTCACCAGGGACAGGGGGCAATCAGCCCCAGCATTTT	CASSPGTGGNQPQHF
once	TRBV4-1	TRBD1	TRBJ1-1	TGCGCCAGCAGCCAAGACGAGGTGACAGGGGACACTGAAGCTTTCTTT	CASSQDEVTGDTEAFF
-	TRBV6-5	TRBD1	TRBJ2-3	TGTGCCAGCAGTCAGACAGGGTTGAGTGCAGATACGCAGTATTTT	CASSQTGLSADTQYF
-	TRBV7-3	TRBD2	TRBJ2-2	TGTGCCAGCAGCTGGACTAGCGGGAGGTCCACCGGGGAGCTGTTTTTT	CASSWTSGRSTGELFF
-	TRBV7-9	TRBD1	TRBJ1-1	TGTGCCAGCATCGAGACAGGGTCTGAAGCTTTCTTT	CASIETGSEAFF
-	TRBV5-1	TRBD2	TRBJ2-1	TGCGCCAGCAGCCCTTTAGCGGGAGGGTACAATGAGCAGTTCTTC	CASSPLAGGYNEQFF
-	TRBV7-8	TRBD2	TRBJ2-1	TGTGCCAGCAGCTCCAGCAGGCTAGCGGGATACAATGAGCAGTTCTTC	CASSSSRLAGYNEQFF
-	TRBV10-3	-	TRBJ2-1	TGTGCCATCAGTGAGTCGCTCCCACCGAGCTCCTACAATGAGCAGTTCTTC	CAISESLPPSSYNEQFF
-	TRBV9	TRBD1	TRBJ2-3	TGTGCCAGCACCCGGGGACAGACAGATACGCAGTATTTT	CASTRGQTDTQYF
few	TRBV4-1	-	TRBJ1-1	TGCGCCAGCAGCCAGACCACTGGTGGCAGGGCAATGAACACTGAAGCTTTCTTT	CASSQTTGGRAMNTEAFF
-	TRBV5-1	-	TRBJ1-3	TGCGCCAGCAGCCCTACCGGGACATGGGTAGGCACCATATATTTT	CASSPTGTWVGTIYF
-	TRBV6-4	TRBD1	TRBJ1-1	TGTGCCAGCAGTGGAGACAGGGGGCGAACACTGATGTTT	CASSGDRGRTLMF
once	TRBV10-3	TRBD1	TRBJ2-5	TGTGCCATCAGTCCTACAGGGGTCGGAGAGGCCCAGTACTTC	CAISPTGVGEAQYF
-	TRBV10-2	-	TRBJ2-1	TGCGCCAGCAGTGAGGGACTGGACGATGAGCAGTTCTTC	CASSEGLDDEQFF
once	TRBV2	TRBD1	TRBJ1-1	TGTGCCAGCGGGACAGGAATGAACACTGAAGCTTTCTTT	CASGTGMNTEAFF
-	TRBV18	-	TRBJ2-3	TGTGCCAGCTCACCACAACAGATCACAGATACGCAGTATTTT	CASSPQQITDTQYF
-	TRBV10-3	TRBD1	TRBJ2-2	TGTGCCATCACCGGGACAGTGAACACCGGGGAGCTGTTTTTT	CAITGTVNTGELFF
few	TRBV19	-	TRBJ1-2	TGTGCCAGTAGTTCCGACGGGGGGCGTAGCTATGGCTACACCTTC	CASSSDGGRSYGYTF
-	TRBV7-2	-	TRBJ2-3	TGTGCCAGCAGCCCGGACAGCTTCACAGATACGCAGTATTTT	CASSPDSFTDTQYF
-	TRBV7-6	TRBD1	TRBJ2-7	TGTGCCAGCAGCAGGGGACAGGGGGCGAAGGAGCGGTACTTC	CASSRGQGAKERYF
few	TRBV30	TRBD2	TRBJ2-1	TGTGCCTGGGGACTAGCGAGACGGGAGCAGTTCTTC	CAWGLARREQFF
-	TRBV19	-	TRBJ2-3	TGTGCCAGTAGTTCTTTGGGGAGCCCGAACACAGATACGCAGTATTTT	CASSSLGSPNTDTQYF
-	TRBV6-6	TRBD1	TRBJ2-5	TGTGCCAGCAGTTACCCGGGGACAGGGGAGGACCAGTACTTC	CASSYPGTGEDQYF
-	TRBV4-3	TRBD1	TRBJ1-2	TGCGCCAGCAGCCAAGATCTGAACAGGGGGCACCGTGGCTACACCTTC	CASSQDLNRGHRGYTF
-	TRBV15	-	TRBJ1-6	TGTGCCACCAGCAGAGATCGAGGCGCACCCCTCCACTTT	CATSRDRGAPLHF
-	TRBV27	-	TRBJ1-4	TGTGCCAGCAGTTTCCGGAGGGAAGAAAAACTGTTTTTT	CASSFRREEKLFF
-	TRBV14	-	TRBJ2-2	TGTGCCAGCAGCCAAGTGGCGAACAGAGATACGGGGGAGCTGTTTTTT	CASSQVANRDTGELFF